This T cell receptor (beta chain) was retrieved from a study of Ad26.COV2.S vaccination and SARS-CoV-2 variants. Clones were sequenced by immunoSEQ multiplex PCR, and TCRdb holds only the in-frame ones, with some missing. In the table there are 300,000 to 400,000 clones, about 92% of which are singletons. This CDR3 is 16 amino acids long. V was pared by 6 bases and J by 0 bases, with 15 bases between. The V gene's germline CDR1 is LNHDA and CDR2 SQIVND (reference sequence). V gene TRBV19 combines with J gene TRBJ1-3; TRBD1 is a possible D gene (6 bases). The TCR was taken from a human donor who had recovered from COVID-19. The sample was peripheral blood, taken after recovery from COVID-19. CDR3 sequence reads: CASRTSGTISGNTIYF. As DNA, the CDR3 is TGTGCCAGTAGAACTTCCGGGACAATCTCTGGAAACACCATATATTTT.